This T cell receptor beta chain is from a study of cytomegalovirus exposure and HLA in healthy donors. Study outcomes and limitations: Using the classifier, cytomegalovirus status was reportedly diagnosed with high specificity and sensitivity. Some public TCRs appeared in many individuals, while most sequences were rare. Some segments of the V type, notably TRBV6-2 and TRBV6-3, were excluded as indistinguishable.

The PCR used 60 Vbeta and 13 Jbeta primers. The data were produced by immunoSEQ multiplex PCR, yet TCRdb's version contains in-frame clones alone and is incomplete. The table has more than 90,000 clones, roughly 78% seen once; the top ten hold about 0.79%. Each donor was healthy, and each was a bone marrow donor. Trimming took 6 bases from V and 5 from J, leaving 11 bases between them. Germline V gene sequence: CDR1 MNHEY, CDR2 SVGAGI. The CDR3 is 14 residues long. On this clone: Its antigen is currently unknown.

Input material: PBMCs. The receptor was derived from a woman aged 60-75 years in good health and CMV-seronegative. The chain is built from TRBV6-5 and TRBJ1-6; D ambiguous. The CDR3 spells CASSLRVHNSPLHF. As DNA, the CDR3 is TGTGCCAGCAGCCTGAGGGTCCATAATTCACCCCTCCACTTT.